This T cell receptor (beta chain) was recorded in a study of cytomegalovirus exposure and HLA in healthy donors. The PCR employed 60 Vbeta primers together with 13 Jbeta primers. Sequencing used immunoSEQ multiplex PCR; TCRdb keeps in-frame clones, though not all of them. The data contain over 150,000 clones, around 80% of them singletons. The germline gives CDR1 MNHEY, CDR2 SVGAGI. Trimming at V came to 2 bases and at J to 4 bases, leaving 7 bases not matched to a gene. This CDR3 is 16 amino acids long. Source material: PBMCs. This sequence was found in a man younger than 40 in good health and CMV-seropositive. The rearrangement uses TRBV6-5 and TRBJ2-3, with 9 bases that match TRBD2. CDR3 region: CASSYGGGGASDTQYF. CDR3 DNA sequence: TGTGCCAGCAGTTACGGTGGCGGGGGGGCGTCAGATACGCAGTATTTT.